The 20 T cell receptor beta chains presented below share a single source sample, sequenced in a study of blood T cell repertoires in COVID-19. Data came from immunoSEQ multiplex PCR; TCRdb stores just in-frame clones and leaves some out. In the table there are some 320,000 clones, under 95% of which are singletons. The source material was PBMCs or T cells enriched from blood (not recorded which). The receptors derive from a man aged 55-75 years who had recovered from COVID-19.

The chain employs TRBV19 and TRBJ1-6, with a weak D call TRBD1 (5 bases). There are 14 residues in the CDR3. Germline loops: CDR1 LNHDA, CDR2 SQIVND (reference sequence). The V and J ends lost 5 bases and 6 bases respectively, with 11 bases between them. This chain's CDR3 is CASSPQGSNSPLHF. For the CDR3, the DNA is TGTGCCAGTAGTCCCCAGGGCTCTAATTCACCCCTCCACTTT.

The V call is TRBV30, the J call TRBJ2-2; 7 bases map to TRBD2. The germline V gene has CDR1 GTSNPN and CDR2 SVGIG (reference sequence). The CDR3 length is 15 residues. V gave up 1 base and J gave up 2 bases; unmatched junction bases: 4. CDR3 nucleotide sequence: TGTGCCTGGAGTGGTCTAGCGGATAACACCGGGGAGCTGTTTTTT. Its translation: CAWSGLADNTGELFF. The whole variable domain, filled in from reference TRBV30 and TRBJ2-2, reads SQTIHQWPATLVQPVGSPLSLECTVEGTSNPNLYWYRQAAGRGLQLLFYSVGIGQISSEVPQNLSASRPQDRQFILSSKKLLLSDSGFYLCAWSGLADNTGELFFGEGSRLTVL.

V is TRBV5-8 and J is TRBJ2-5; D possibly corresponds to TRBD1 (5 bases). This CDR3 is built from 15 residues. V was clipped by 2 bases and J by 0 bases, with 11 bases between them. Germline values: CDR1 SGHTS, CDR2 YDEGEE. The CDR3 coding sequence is TGTGCCAGCAGCTTTCGACAGCCGTACCAAGAGACCCAGTACTTC. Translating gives CASSFRQPYQETQYF.

For the CDR3, the DNA is TGTGCCAGCAGCGTAACCTCTCCGGCTAGCGGGATTAGCACAGATACGCAGTATTTT. This codes for CASSVTSPASGISTDTQYF. The chain combines TRBV9 with TRBJ2-3; 9 bases fit TRBD2. Trimming cost V 1 base and J 0 bases; bases outside gene matches: 12. Per germline, CDR1 SGDLS and CDR2 YYNGEE. The CDR3 is 19 amino acids. Variable domain in full (rest from reference TRBV9 and TRBJ2-3): DSGVTQTPKHLITATGQRVTLRCSPRSGDLSVYWYQQSLDQGLQFLIQYYNGEERAKGNILERFSAQQFPDLHSELNLSSLELGDSALYFCASSVTSPASGISTDTQYFGPGTRLTVL.

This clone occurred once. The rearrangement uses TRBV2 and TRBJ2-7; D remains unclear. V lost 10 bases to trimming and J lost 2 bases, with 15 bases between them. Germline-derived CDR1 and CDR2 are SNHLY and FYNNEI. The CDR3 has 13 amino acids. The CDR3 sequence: CATHGVNTYEQYF. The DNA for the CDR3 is TGTGCCACCCATGGTGTCAACACCTACGAGCAGTACTTC.

In nucleotides, the CDR3 is TGTGCCAGTACCGCCGGACTGCCCAATCAGCCCCAGCATTTT. This sequence encodes CASTAGLPNQPQHF. The chain uses TRBV19 and TRBJ1-5; D unclear. Germline V lookup: CDR1 LNHDA, CDR2 SQIVND (reference sequence). V was clipped by 7 bases and J by 3 bases, with 13 bases between them. CDR3 length: 14 amino acids.

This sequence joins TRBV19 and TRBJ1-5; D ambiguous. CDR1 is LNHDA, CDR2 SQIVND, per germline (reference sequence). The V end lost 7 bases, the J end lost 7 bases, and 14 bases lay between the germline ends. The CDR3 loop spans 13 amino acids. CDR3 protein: CASKARAGQPQHF. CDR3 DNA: TGTGCCAGTAAGGCGAGGGCGGGGCAGCCCCAGCATTTT.

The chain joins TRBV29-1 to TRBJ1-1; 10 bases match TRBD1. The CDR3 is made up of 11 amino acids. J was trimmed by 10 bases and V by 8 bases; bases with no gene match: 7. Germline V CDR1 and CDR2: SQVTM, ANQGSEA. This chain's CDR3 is CSMLTGGSAFF. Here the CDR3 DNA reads TGCAGCATGTTGACAGGGGGCTCAGCTTTCTTT.

The CDR3 sequence is CASSLGWRGSDDEQYF. The CDR3 bases are TGTGCCAGCAGCCTGGGGTGGCGCGGGTCAGACGACGAGCAGTACTTC. The J gene is TRBJ2-7, the V gene TRBV5-5, with D maybe TRBD2 (5 bases). The germline V gene encodes CDR1 SGHKS and CDR2 YYEKEE (reference sequence). The CDR3 totals 16 residues. The V and J ends lost 4 bases and 5 bases respectively, with 22 bases between them.

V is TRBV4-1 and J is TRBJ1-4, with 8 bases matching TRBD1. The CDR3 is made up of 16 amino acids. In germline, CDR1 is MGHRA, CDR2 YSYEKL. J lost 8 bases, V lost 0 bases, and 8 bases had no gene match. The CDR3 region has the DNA TGCGCCAGCAGCCAAGATCCCGTGGCAGGGGGCGAAAAACTGTTTTTT. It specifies CASSQDPVAGGEKLFF.

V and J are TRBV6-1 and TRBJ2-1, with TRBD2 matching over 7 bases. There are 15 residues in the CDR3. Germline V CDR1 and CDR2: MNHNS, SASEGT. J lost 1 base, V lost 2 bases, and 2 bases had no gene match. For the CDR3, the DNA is TGTGCCAGCAGTGAATGGGGGGGGTCCTACAATGAGCAGTTCTTC. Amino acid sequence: CASSEWGGSYNEQFF.

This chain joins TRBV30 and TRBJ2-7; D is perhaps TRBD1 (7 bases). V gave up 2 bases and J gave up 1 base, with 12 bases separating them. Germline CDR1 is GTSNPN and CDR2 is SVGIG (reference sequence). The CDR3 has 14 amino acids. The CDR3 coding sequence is TGTGCCTGGAGTCGCGGGACAGAGTCCTACGAGCAGTACTTC. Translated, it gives CAWSRGTESYEQYF.

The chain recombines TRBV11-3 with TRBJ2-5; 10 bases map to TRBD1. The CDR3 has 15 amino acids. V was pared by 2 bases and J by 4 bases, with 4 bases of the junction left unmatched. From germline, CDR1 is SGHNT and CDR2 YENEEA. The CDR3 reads CASSLRQGAGETQYF. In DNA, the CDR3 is TGTGCCAGCAGCTTAAGACAGGGGGCAGGAGAGACCCAGTACTTC.

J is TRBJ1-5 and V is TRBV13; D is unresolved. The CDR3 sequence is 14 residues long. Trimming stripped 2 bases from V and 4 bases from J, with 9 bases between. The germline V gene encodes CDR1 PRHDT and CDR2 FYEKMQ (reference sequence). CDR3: CASSLMAENQPQHF. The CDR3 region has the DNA TGTGCCAGCAGCTTAATGGCGGAAAATCAGCCCCAGCATTTT.

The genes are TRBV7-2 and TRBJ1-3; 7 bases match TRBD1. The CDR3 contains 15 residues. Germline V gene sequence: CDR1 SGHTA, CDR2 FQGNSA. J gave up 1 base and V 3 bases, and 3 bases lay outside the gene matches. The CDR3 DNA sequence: TGTGCCAGCAGCTTTCCAGGGGGGTCTGGAAACACCATATATTTT. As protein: CASSFPGGSGNTIYF. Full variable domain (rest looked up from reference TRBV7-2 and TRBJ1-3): GAGVSQSPSNKVTEKGKDVELRCDPISGHTALYWYRQSLGQGLEFLIYFQGNSAPDKSGLPSDRFSAERTGGSVSTLTIQRTQQEDSAVYLCASSFPGGSGNTIYFGEGSWLTVV.

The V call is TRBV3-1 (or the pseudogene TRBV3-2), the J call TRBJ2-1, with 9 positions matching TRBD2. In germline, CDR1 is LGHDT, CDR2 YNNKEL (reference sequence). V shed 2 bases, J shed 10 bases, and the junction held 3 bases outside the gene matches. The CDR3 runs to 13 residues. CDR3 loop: CASSQLAGIEQFF. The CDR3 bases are TGTGCCAGCAGCCAACTAGCGGGGATAGAGCAGTTCTTC.

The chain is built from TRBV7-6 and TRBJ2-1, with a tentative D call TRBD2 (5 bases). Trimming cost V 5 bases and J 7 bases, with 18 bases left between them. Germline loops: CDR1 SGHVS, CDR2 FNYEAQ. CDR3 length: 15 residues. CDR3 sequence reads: CASSTGLARGNEQFF. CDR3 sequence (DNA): TGTGCCAGCAGCACTGGCTTGGCAAGAGGGAATGAGCAGTTCTTC.

The CDR3 reads CASRFDRANTEAFF. The CDR3 nucleotides read TGTGCCAGCAGATTTGACAGGGCGAACACTGAAGCTTTCTTT. The genes are TRBV6-5 and TRBJ1-1; the match to TRBD1 covers 7 bases. J gave up 1 base and V 6 bases, and 5 bases lay outside the gene matches. Germline assignment: CDR1 MNHEY and CDR2 SVGAGI. CDR3 length equals 14 residues.

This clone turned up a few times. The CDR3 loop reads CASSQTPGGGVYSNQPQHF. The DNA for the CDR3 is TGCGCCAGCAGCCAAACCCCAGGTGGGGGGGTTTATAGCAATCAGCCCCAGCATTTT. V gene TRBV4-1 combines with J gene TRBJ1-5; tentative D call: TRBD1 (5 bases). The CDR3 contains 19 residues. V lost 2 bases and J 0 bases, leaving 20 bases between the germline ends. From germline, CDR1 is MGHRA and CDR2 YSYEKL.

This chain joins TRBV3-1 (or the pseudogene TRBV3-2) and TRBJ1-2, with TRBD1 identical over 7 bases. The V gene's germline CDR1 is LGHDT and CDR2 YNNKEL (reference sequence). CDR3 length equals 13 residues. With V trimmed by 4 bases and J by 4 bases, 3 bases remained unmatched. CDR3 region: CASSPTGAYGYTF. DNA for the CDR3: TGTGCCAGCAGCCCCACAGGGGCCTATGGCTACACCTTC.